Listed here are 25 T cell receptor beta chains from one sample, sequenced in a study of cytomegalovirus exposure and HLA in healthy donors. The assay was immunoSEQ multiplex PCR, and TCRdb's table has in-frame clones only and misses some. The sample holds 150,000 to 200,000 clones, roughly 83% seen once. The sequencing sample was made of PBMCs. The receptors derive from a woman under 30 in good health and CMV-seronegative.

The V gene is TRBV5-1, the J gene TRBJ1-4; 12 nucleotides agree with TRBD1. The CDR3 runs to 16 residues. CDR1 and CDR2 (germline): SGHRS, YFSETQ. Trimming cost V 5 bases and J 6 bases; bases outside gene matches: 8. The CDR3 nucleotides are TGCGCCAGCAGTCCGTCCGGGACAGGGGGCGATGAAAAACTGTTTTTT. This translates into CASSPSGTGGDEKLFF.

V gene TRBV5-1 combines with J gene TRBJ2-1; the match to TRBD2 covers 7 bases. The CDR3 is 16 residues long. Germline CDR1 reads SGHRS; CDR2 reads YFSETQ. Unmatched junction bases numbered 12, after V lost 5 bases and J lost 4 bases. Written as DNA, the CDR3 is TGCGCCAGCAGTTCCCACTCCGGGACTACATACAATGAGCAGTTCTTC. Amino acids: CASSSHSGTTYNEQFF.

The genes are TRBV19 and TRBJ2-2, with D possibly matching TRBD1 (5 bases). CDR3 length: 15 amino acids. The V and J ends lost 7 bases and 5 bases respectively, with 17 bases between them. Germline assignment: CDR1 LNHDA and CDR2 SQIVND (reference sequence). The CDR3 DNA is TGTGCCAGTACTCCCGTGGGGCCTCTTACCGGGGAGCTGTTTTTT. This gives the protein CASTPVGPLTGELFF.

The chain carries TRBV27 and TRBJ2-7; no definite D call. Germline CDR1 is MNHEY and CDR2 is SMNVEV (reference sequence). The CDR3 contains 12 residues. The V end lost 4 bases, the J end lost 0 bases, and 4 bases lay between the germline ends. CDR3 DNA sequence: TGTGCCAGCAGTTCCCTCTCCTACGAGCAGTACTTC. Translation gives CASSSLSYEQYF.

The V and J genes are TRBV5-6 and TRBJ1-3; no clear D gene. The germline V and J ends were trimmed by 4 bases and 0 bases, with 11 bases remaining between them. Germline V lookup: CDR1 SGHDT, CDR2 YYEEEE. CDR3 length: 15 residues. In DNA, the CDR3 is TGTGCCAGCAGCCCGGTTGGGAGCTCTGGAAACACCATATATTTT. It encodes CASSPVGSSGNTIYF.

The gene calls are TRBV14 and TRBJ2-7; TRBD2 is a possible D gene (5 bases). Germline V lookup: CDR1 SGHDN, CDR2 FVKESK. V lost 4 bases to trimming and J lost 3 bases, with 13 bases between them. This CDR3 spans 14 amino acids. This chain's CDR3 is CASSLLTTVYEQYF. CDR3 coding DNA: TGTGCCAGCAGCCTCCTGACTACTGTCTACGAGCAGTACTTC.

This clone was detected a few times. The V call is TRBV20-1, the J call TRBJ1-2; D uncertain. V lost 5 bases, J lost 7 bases, and 11 bases lay in between. Germline V gene lookup returns CDR1 DFQATT and CDR2 SNEGSKA (reference sequence). CDR3 length: 11 residues. The CDR3 region is CSAPSAGGYTF. The CDR3, as DNA: TGCAGTGCTCCCAGCGCTGGTGGCTACACCTTC.

This clone was detected only a few times. CDR3 sequence (DNA): TGTGCCAGCAGTGCAGACTACACCGGGGAGCTGTTTTTT. It is translated as CASSADYTGELFF. The rearrangement uses TRBV6-4 and TRBJ2-2; D not resolved. This CDR3 is 13 amino acids long. Trimming removed 4 bases at V and 3 bases at J, with 6 bases between. Germline CDR1 and CDR2: MRHNA and SNTAGT.

CDR3 loop: CASSPPGTGFGEQYF. The CDR3 DNA sequence: TGTGCCAGCAGTCCCCCCGGGACAGGGTTCGGCGAGCAGTACTTC. This chain uses TRBV28 with TRBJ2-7, with 9 positions matching TRBD1. Germline lookup yields CDR1 MDHEN and CDR2 SYDVKM. The length of the CDR3 is 15 residues. V lost 5 bases, J lost 6 bases, and 11 bases stayed unmatched.

The rearrangement joins TRBV7-2 to TRBJ1-1, with D uncertain. CDR3 length: 14 amino acids. The V end was cut by 4 bases, the J end by 0 bases, with 9 bases between. Germline CDR1 is SGHTA and CDR2 is FQGNSA. CDR3 protein: CASSSIYLNTEAFF. CDR3 bases: TGTGCCAGCAGCTCGATTTACTTGAACACTGAAGCTTTCTTT.

CDR3 region: CATSRARGSRGEPQHF. CDR3 nucleotide sequence: TGTGCCACCAGCAGAGCCCGGGGGTCCCGGGGTGAGCCCCAGCATTTT. The rearrangement uses TRBV15 and TRBJ1-5; TRBD1 is a possible D gene (5 bases). The V and J ends lost 1 base and 8 bases respectively, with 18 bases between them. Germline V gives CDR1 LNHNV, CDR2 YYDKDF (reference sequence). The CDR3 consists of 16 residues.

The chain couples TRBV7-8 to TRBJ2-3; D unresolved. Germline V gene data show CDR1 as SGHVS and CDR2 as FQNEAQ. The CDR3 is made up of 13 amino acids. V gave up 1 base and J gave up 5 bases, with 7 bases separating them. The CDR3 coding sequence is TGTGCCAGCAGCTTAGAAAACAAAGATACGCAGTATTTT. Its protein is CASSLENKDTQYF.

CDR3 nucleotide sequence: TGTGCCAGCAGCTCCTCGTCGGGCGGGGAGGACGCTTTCTTT. The encoded protein is CASSSSSGGEDAFF. The chain recombines TRBV5-4 with TRBJ1-1; D is unclear. Germline V gene lookup returns CDR1 SGHNT and CDR2 YYREEE (reference sequence). This CDR3 has 14 amino acids. Trimming cost V 3 bases and J 11 bases, with 20 bases left between them.

The chain couples TRBV6-5 to TRBJ1-2; 7 bases line up with TRBD1. The CDR3 is made up of 15 amino acids. V lost 2 bases, J lost 4 bases, and 7 bases stayed unmatched. Per germline, CDR1 MNHEY and CDR2 SVGAGI. The CDR3 nucleotides are TGTGCCAGCAGTTACATAAGGGACAGTAGCTATGGCTACACCTTC. Its translation: CASSYIRDSSYGYTF.

This clone was observed a few times. The genes are TRBV7-9 and TRBJ2-7; 12 bases map to TRBD2. The CDR3 consists of 15 residues. Losses at the gene ends were 7 bases for V and 0 bases for J; bases not matched to a gene: 4. In germline, CDR1 is SEHNR, CDR2 FQNEAQ (reference sequence). This chain's CDR3 is CASTGTSGLSYEQYF. The CDR3 bases are TGTGCCAGCACCGGGACTAGCGGGCTCTCCTACGAGCAGTACTTC.

CDR3 protein: CASSRQPNYGYTF. The CDR3 nucleotides read TGTGCCAGCAGTCGACAGCCTAACTATGGCTACACCTTC. The V and J genes are TRBV6-5 and TRBJ1-2; D may be TRBD1 (5 bases). Trimming cost V 5 bases and J 0 bases, with 7 bases left between them. The CDR3 length is 13 residues. Germline CDR1 is MNHEY and CDR2 is SVGAGI.

J is TRBJ1-2 and V is TRBV2; TRBD1 matches 10 bases. The CDR3 extends over 14 amino acids. Germline trimming cut 5 bases from V and 6 bases from J; bases unmatched to any gene: 6. The V gene's germline CDR1 is SNHLY and CDR2 FYNNEI. CDR3 protein: CASSLDRGRNGYTF. The CDR3 coding sequence is TGTGCCAGCAGTCTAGACAGGGGGCGCAATGGCTACACCTTC.

This clone was counted between two and nine times. Other DNA sequences within the sample encode an identical CDR3. The rearrangement joins TRBV5-1 to TRBJ1-2, with 10 nucleotides matching TRBD1. After removal of 4 bases from V and 8 bases from J, the junction contained 5 bases not matched to a gene. CDR1 is SGHRS, CDR2 YFSETQ, per germline. There are 13 residues in the CDR3. The CDR3 loop is CASSPGTGEGYTF. The CDR3 DNA reads as TGCGCCAGCAGCCCTGGGACAGGGGAAGGCTACACCTTC.

The chain is built from TRBV30 and TRBJ2-1, with D perhaps TRBD2 (7 bases). Trimming cost V 3 bases and J 3 bases, with 15 bases left between them. There are 15 residues in the CDR3. Germline V lookup: CDR1 GTSNPN, CDR2 SVGIG (reference sequence). The CDR3 region is CAWSAGLGGYNEQFF. CDR3 bases: TGTGCCTGGAGCGCCGGACTAGGGGGCTACAATGAGCAGTTCTTC.

The rearrangement joins TRBV9 to TRBJ2-1; TRBD2 might be the D (5 bases). Trimming took off 6 bases at V and 6 bases at J, with 16 bases between the two ends. Germline V gene lookup returns CDR1 SGDLS and CDR2 YYNGEE. The CDR3 runs 14 residues. CDR3: CASTPGWQGNEQFF. The CDR3 DNA follows: TGTGCCAGCACCCCGGGGTGGCAAGGCAATGAGCAGTTCTTC.

This sequence joins TRBV30 and TRBJ2-7, with TRBD1 identical over 9 bases. Germline CDR1 GTSNPN, CDR2 SVGIG (reference sequence). With V trimmed by 1 base and J by 4 bases, 8 bases remained unmatched. This CDR3 spans 15 amino acids. CDR3 in amino acids: CAWSALGQGSYEQYF. The DNA of the CDR3 is TGTGCCTGGAGTGCCCTGGGACAGGGATCTTACGAGCAGTACTTC.

The chain recombines TRBV7-6 with TRBJ2-7, with 7 bases that match TRBD2. After removal of 4 bases from V and 1 base from J, the junction contained 7 bases not matched to a gene. Germline CDR1 reads SGHVS; CDR2 reads FNYEAQ. This CDR3 spans 15 amino acids. CDR3 sequence: CASSYADGRSYEQYF. The CDR3, as DNA: TGTGCCAGCAGCTACGCGGACGGGAGGTCCTACGAGCAGTACTTC.

This clone was observed a single time. The genes are TRBV9 and TRBJ2-5; 10 nucleotides match TRBD2. With V trimmed by 2 bases and J by 5 bases, 6 bases remained unmatched. Germline assignment: CDR1 SGDLS and CDR2 YYNGEE. The CDR3 runs to 15 residues. The CDR3 here is CASSVSGGAGETQYF. The CDR3 bases are TGTGCCAGCAGCGTCAGCGGGGGGGCCGGGGAGACCCAGTACTTC.

The chain carries TRBV7-2 and TRBJ2-1; the match to TRBD2 covers 7 bases. The CDR3 runs to 14 residues. J gave up 8 bases and V 0 bases, and 4 bases lay outside the gene matches. The germline V gene encodes CDR1 SGHTA and CDR2 FQGNSA. CDR3 DNA: TGTGCCAGCAGCTTAGCGGGAGGGCCCGATGAGCAGTTCTTC. Its translation is CASSLAGGPDEQFF.

The rearrangement uses TRBV7-2 and TRBJ2-1; no definite D call. V lost 3 bases and J 9 bases, leaving 21 bases between the germline ends. Germline assignment: CDR1 SGHTA and CDR2 FQGNSA. The CDR3 contains 16 residues. CDR3 protein: CASSFPSLMVRVEQFF. CDR3 nucleotides: TGTGCCAGCAGCTTCCCGAGCCTCATGGTTCGGGTTGAGCAGTTCTTC.